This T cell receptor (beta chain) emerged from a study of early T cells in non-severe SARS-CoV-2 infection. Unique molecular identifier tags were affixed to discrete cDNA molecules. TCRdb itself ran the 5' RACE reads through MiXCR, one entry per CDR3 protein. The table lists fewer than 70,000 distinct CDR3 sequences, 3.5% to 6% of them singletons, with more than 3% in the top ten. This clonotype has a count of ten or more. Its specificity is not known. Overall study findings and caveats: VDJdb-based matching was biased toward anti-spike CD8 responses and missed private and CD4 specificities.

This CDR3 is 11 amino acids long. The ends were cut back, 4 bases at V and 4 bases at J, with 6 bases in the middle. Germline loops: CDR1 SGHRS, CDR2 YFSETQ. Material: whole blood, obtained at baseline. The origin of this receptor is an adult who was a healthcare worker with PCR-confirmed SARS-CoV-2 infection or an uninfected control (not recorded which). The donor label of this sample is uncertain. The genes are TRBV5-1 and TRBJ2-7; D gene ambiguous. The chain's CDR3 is CASSDQYEQYF. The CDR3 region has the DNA TGCGCCAGCAGCGACCAATACGAGCAGTACTTC.